Presented here are 23 T cell receptor beta chains from one specimen sequenced in a study of T cells after yellow fever vaccination (dated by TCRdb to the late 2010s). Libraries were constructed by 5' RACE. Sequencing was carried out with an Illumina HiSeq 2500. TCRdb's own reprocessing of the public reads used fastp at Q25 and MiXCR and kept productive beta chains. CDR3 protein sequences are deduplicated, and each keeps its most common genes and DNA. This sample is represented by about 500,000 distinct CDR3 sequences; about 17% of them were singletons. The leading ten clones occupy roughly a sixth of the sample. The sample's treatment or condition label, decoded: live attenuated yellow fever vaccine strain. The sample was PBMCs, taken 5 to 6 days after the first yellow fever vaccination. The source is a man aged 18 to 35 who received the YFV17D yellow fever vaccine.

This clonotype came up a few times. This chain uses TRBV7-2 with TRBJ1-1, with TRBD1 matching 9 bases. The CDR3 spans 13 residues. Per germline, CDR1 SGHTA and CDR2 FQGNSA. After removal of 5 bases from V and 8 bases from J, the junction contained 6 bases not matched to a gene. The CDR3 loop is CASSTTGGNEAFF. Written as DNA, the CDR3 is TGTGCCAGCAGCACGACAGGGGGTAACGAAGCTTTCTTT.

This clonotype was seen only a few times. The chain joins TRBV6-1 to TRBJ2-1; the match to TRBD2 covers 8 bases. V gave up 8 bases and J gave up 0 bases; unmatched junction bases: 6. CDR3 length equals 15 residues. Germline CDR1 and CDR2: MNHNS and SASEGT. CDR3 in DNA: TGTGCCAGCGCGGGGGGCTATAGCTCCTACAATGAGCAGTTCTTC. It encodes CASAGGYSSYNEQFF.

The chain carries TRBV4-3 and TRBJ2-3; 9 bases map to TRBD2. With 1 base clipped from V and 2 bases from J, the junction kept 4 bases outside the gene matches. Germline V gene data show CDR1 as LGHNA and CDR2 as YSLEER. The CDR3 sequence is 16 residues long. CDR3 amino acids: CASSQARGGATDTQYF. The CDR3 DNA sequence: TGCGCCAGCAGCCAAGCCCGCGGGGGGGCCACAGATACGCAGTATTTT.

This clonotype was picked up a small number of times. V usage is TRBV28 and J usage is TRBJ1-2; tentative D call: TRBD1 (5 bases). Germline V CDR1 and CDR2: MDHEN, SYDVKM. V lost 6 bases to trimming and J lost 2 bases, with 28 bases between them. The CDR3 is 19 residues long. This CDR3 is CASSFYEVFRGRANYGYTF. CDR3 nucleotide sequence: TGTGCCAGCAGCTTTTATGAGGTTTTCCGGGGCAGGGCGAACTATGGCTACACCTTC.

This chain joins TRBV6-1 and TRBJ2-5; TRBD1 aligns across 9 bases. Unmatched junction bases numbered 8, after V lost 7 bases and J lost 5 bases. This CDR3 contains 14 residues. In germline, CDR1 is MNHNS, CDR2 SASEGT. CDR3 in DNA: TGTGCCAGCATCTTACAGGGGGCGAAGGAGACCCAGTACTTC. Amino acids: CASILQGAKETQYF.

The rearrangement links TRBV4-1 to TRBJ2-5, with 7 positions matching TRBD2. The CDR3 loop spans 15 amino acids. Per germline, CDR1 MGHRA and CDR2 YSYEKL. V trimming: 3 bases; J trimming: 2 bases; junction bases outside the gene matches: 6. CDR3 in amino acids: CASSQAGTIQETQYF. CDR3 DNA sequence: TGCGCCAGCAGCCAGGCCGGGACTATACAAGAGACCCAGTACTTC.

The rearrangement uses TRBV18 and TRBJ2-7; the D gene is possibly TRBD1 (5 bases). Germline CDR1 KGHSH, CDR2 LQKENI. V was clipped by 4 bases and J by 2 bases, with 12 bases between them. There are 14 residues in the CDR3. Written as DNA, the CDR3 is TGTGCCAGCTCACAGGGGTCTGGGGCCTACGAGCAGTACTTC. This encodes CASSQGSGAYEQYF.

The chain employs TRBV6-5 and TRBJ1-1; D is unresolved. Germline values: CDR1 MNHEY, CDR2 SVGAGI. The CDR3 extends over 15 amino acids. V dropped 2 bases and J dropped 1 base, with 11 bases sitting between them. The CDR3 nucleotides are TGTGCCAGCAGTTACACGGCAGGAGGGAACACTGAAGCTTTCTTT. Protein: CASSYTAGGNTEAFF.

CDR3 protein: CASRKGLPDSSYNEQFF. CDR3 nucleotide sequence: TGTGCCAGCAGGAAGGGACTACCGGATAGCTCCTACAATGAGCAGTTCTTC. V gene TRBV5-4 combines with J gene TRBJ2-1; 7 bases line up with TRBD2. Germline CDR1 SGHNT, CDR2 YYREEE (reference sequence). V shed 5 bases and J 0 bases; nucleotides not matched to a gene: 11. This CDR3 comprises 17 residues.

The genes are TRBV5-1 and TRBJ2-5; D might be TRBD2 (6 bases). Per the germline V gene, CDR1 is SGHRS and CDR2 is YFSETQ. This CDR3 has 13 amino acids. V lost 3 bases to trimming and J lost 2 bases, with 8 bases between them. In nucleotides, the CDR3 is TGCGCCAGCAGCTGGACTACTCAAGAGACCCAGTACTTC. It specifies CASSWTTQETQYF.

The table lists this clonotype with many counts. The CDR3 DNA reads as TGCGCCAGCAGCCAAGAACCAGAGTATAATTCACCCCTCCACTTT. This gives the protein CASSQEPEYNSPLHF. V usage is TRBV4-3 and J usage is TRBJ1-6; unclear D gene. V lost 0 bases, J lost 4 bases, and 7 bases lay in between. Germline V lookup: CDR1 LGHNA, CDR2 YSLEER. The length of the CDR3 is 15 residues.

This clonotype was detected only a few times. The rearrangement uses TRBV7-9 and TRBJ1-2; D may be TRBD1 (5 bases). The germline gives CDR1 SEHNR, CDR2 FQNEAQ (reference sequence). V was shortened by 4 bases and J by 4 bases, with 13 bases between the two germline ends. The CDR3 contains 14 residues. The DNA of the CDR3 is TGTGCCAGCAGCTCGGTGACAGCCCTCTATGGCTACACCTTC. As protein: CASSSVTALYGYTF.

V usage is TRBV4-1 and J usage is TRBJ1-5; maybe TRBD1 (5 bases). Germline V lookup: CDR1 MGHRA, CDR2 YSYEKL. V dropped 5 bases and J dropped 1 base, with 15 bases sitting between them. The CDR3 extends over 16 amino acids. CDR3 DNA: TGCGCCAGCAGCTGGGTGGGCAGGGACAGCAATCAGCCCCAGCATTTT. Amino acid sequence: CASSWVGRDSNQPQHF.

The chain is built from TRBV6-5 and TRBJ1-2; possible D gene TRBD1, 5 bases. This CDR3 is 14 amino acids long. Trimming took off 4 bases at V and 5 bases at J, with 14 bases between the two ends. Germline V gene lookup returns CDR1 MNHEY and CDR2 SVGAGI. As DNA, the CDR3 is TGTGCCAGCAGTTTGGGGGGAGGGCCGTATGGCTACACCTTC. Protein: CASSLGGGPYGYTF.

In this sample, this clonotype turned up many times. The genes are TRBV7-6 and TRBJ2-2; 12 positions match TRBD1. V trimming: 5 bases; J trimming: 6 bases; junction bases outside the gene matches: 7. The CDR3 sequence is 16 residues long. Germline-derived CDR1 and CDR2 are SGHVS and FNYEAQ. The CDR3: CASSLGQGALAGELFF. In DNA form, the CDR3 reads TGTGCCAGCAGCCTGGGACAGGGGGCCTTGGCCGGGGAGCTGTTTTTT.

The chain uses TRBV6-5 and TRBJ1-1; no definite D call. The CDR3 length is 16 residues. Germline V gene lookup returns CDR1 MNHEY and CDR2 SVGAGI. Trimming pared 0 bases from V and 3 bases from J, leaving 14 bases between. The CDR3 reads CASSYSLPRRDTEAFF. The CDR3 region has the DNA TGTGCCAGCAGTTACTCCTTGCCCCGGCGGGACACTGAAGCTTTCTTT.

V usage is TRBV14 and J usage is TRBJ1-2, with a possible D match to TRBD1 (5 bases). The CDR3 runs 15 residues. The germline CDR1 and CDR2 sequences are SGHDN and FVKESK. V lost 4 bases and J 2 bases, leaving 14 bases between the germline ends. The CDR3 coding sequence is TGTGCCAGCAGCCTCCCCGGGACGGGAAACTATGGCTACACCTTC. This codes for CASSLPGTGNYGYTF. Supplemented by reference TRBV14 and TRBJ1-2, the full variable domain reads EAGVTQFPSHSVIEKGQTVTLRCDPISGHDNLYWYRRVMGKEIKFLLHFVKESKQDESGMPNNRFLAERTGGTYSTLKVQPAELEDSGVYFCASSLPGTGNYGYTFGSGTRLTVV.

The table lists this clonotype with a few counts. The chain couples TRBV4-1 to TRBJ2-1; 7 nucleotides align to TRBD1. The CDR3 runs 13 residues. Unmatched junction bases numbered 5, after V lost 0 bases and J lost 12 bases. CDR1 and CDR2 (germline): MGHRA, YSYEKL. CDR3 bases: TGCGCCAGCAGCCAAGAAACAGGGGTAGGGCAGTTCTTC. The encoded protein is CASSQETGVGQFF.

In its sample, this clonotype was seen many times. This chain connects TRBV6-2 or TRBV6-3 to TRBJ2-3; D remains unclear. In germline, CDR1 is MNHEY, CDR2 SVGEGT. This CDR3 comprises 12 residues. With 2 bases removed from V and 4 bases from J, the gap between germline ends came to 4 bases. Written as DNA, the CDR3 is TGTGCCAGCAGTTACCGGTCAGATACGCAGTATTTT. The encoded protein is CASSYRSDTQYF.

The chain links TRBV19 to TRBJ1-1; weak D call: TRBD1 (6 bases). The CDR3 totals 15 residues. Germline V gene data show CDR1 as LNHDA and CDR2 as SQIVND (reference sequence). Trimming stripped 1 base from V and 6 bases from J, with 15 bases between. The DNA of the CDR3 is TGTGCCAGTAGTATAGGTCACAGGGCGGCGTCTGAAGCTTTCTTT. This translates into CASSIGHRAASEAFF.

The table lists this clonotype with a count of one. The gene calls are TRBV5-1 and TRBJ1-2, with D unresolved. Trimming removed 0 bases at V and 0 bases at J, with 6 bases between. The CDR3 extends over 14 amino acids. The germline gives CDR1 SGHRS, CDR2 YFSETQ. CDR3 in amino acids: CASSLDRPNYGYTF. CDR3 DNA sequence: TGCGCCAGCAGCTTGGATCGCCCTAACTATGGCTACACCTTC. Complete variable domain (other parts from reference TRBV5-1 and TRBJ1-2): KAGVTQTPRYLIKTRGQQVTLSCSPISGHRSVSWYQQTPGQGLQFLFEYFSETQRNKGNFPGRFSGRQFSNSRSEMNVSTLELGDSALYLCASSLDRPNYGYTFGSGTRLTVV.

The chain recombines TRBV20-1 with TRBJ2-5; the D is unclear. The CDR3 contains 11 residues. V lost 2 bases and J lost 10, with 11 bases in between. Germline V gives CDR1 DFQATT, CDR2 SNEGSKA (reference sequence). Written as DNA, the CDR3 is TGCAGTGCTAGATCAAGCCAAAACCAGTACTTC. This translates into CSARSSQNQYF.

The chain employs TRBV20-1 and TRBJ2-3, with 11 bases identical to TRBD1. CDR1 and CDR2 (germline): DFQATT, SNEGSKA (reference sequence). This CDR3 comprises 16 residues. The junction had 7 bases not matched to a gene; V was cut back by 3 bases and J by 2 bases. The CDR3 spells CSARTPGQGDTDTQYF. DNA for the CDR3: TGCAGTGCTAGGACGCCGGGACAGGGGGACACAGATACGCAGTATTTT.